Listed below are T cell receptor beta chains from one sample, sequenced in a study of lymphopenia after photon versus proton radiotherapy. Some clones are missing from TCRdb's copy, which holds only in-frame ones; the method was immunoSEQ multiplex PCR. Of over 4,500 clones listed, about 67% are singletons. Source: peripheral blood, taken from a patient treated with proton-based radiotherapy. All receptors come from a man of 80 years or more with esophageal cancer. Each CDR3 is given with its conserved first and last residue. Each record gives: J gene, D gene, V gene, clone size, CDR3 DNA, CDR3 protein. A D gene is named only where the DNA matches it firmly. Clone size is not always given. Where it is, it says once, few, many or a class for expanded clones.

>TRBJ2-7|TRBD1|TRBV9|.
TGTGCCAGCAGCGTCACAGGGGGCGCGTCCTACGAGCAGTACTTC
CASSVTGGASYEQYF
>TRBJ1-1|TRBD1|TRBV7-6|.
TGTGCCAGCAGTTCGAAGACCGGGACAGGGAGTGTCACTGAAGCTTTCTTT
CASSSKTGTGSVTEAFF
>TRBJ2-1|TRBD2|TRBV27|once
TGTGCCAGCAGTACATACGGACTAGCAGGGTCCTACAATGAGCAGTTCTTC
CASSTYGLAGSYNEQFF
>TRBJ2-1|TRBD2|TRBV30|.
TGTGCCTGGCTGACTAGCGGGAGCGCCTACAATGAGCAGTTCTTC
CAWLTSGSAYNEQFF
>TRBJ2-1|.|TRBV28|.
TGTGCCAGCAGTTTTGTGTATGAGCAGTTCTTC
CASSFVYEQFF
>TRBJ1-3|.|TRBV15|.
TGTGCCACCAGCAGGGGCCTGAGCTCTGGAAACACCATATATTTT
CATSRGLSSGNTIYF
>TRBJ2-3|.|TRBV11-3|.
TGTGCCAGCAGCTTAGAGTCTTACACAGATACGCAGTATTTT
CASSLESYTDTQYF
>TRBJ2-1|.|TRBV20-1|.
TGCAGTGCTAACCCGAATGAGCAGTTCTTC
CSANPNEQFF
>TRBJ1-5|.|TRBV6-6|few
TGTGCCAGCACCCGGGAAGTTGGACAGCCCCAGCATTTT
CASTREVGQPQHF
>TRBJ1-2|.|TRBV18|.
TGTGCCAGCTCACCAACTGGGACAACTCTGTTGGATGGCTACACCTTC
CASSPTGTTLLDGYTF
>TRBJ2-4|.|TRBV5-1|.
TGCGCCAGCAGCTTAGAAAGAGGGACGATGAACATTCAGTACTTC
CASSLERGTMNIQYF
>TRBJ2-6|.|TRBV12-5|.
TGTGCTAGCGAGAGCTCTGGGGCCAACGTCCTGACTTTC
CASESSGANVLTF
>TRBJ1-5|.|TRBV7-2|.
TGTGCCAGCAGCTTAGCACTTAGCAATCAGCCCCAGCATTTT
CASSLALSNQPQHF
>TRBJ1-1|.|TRBV9|.
TGTGCCAGCAGCGTGCGGGCTGAGGACACTGAAGCTTTCTTT
CASSVRAEDTEAFF
>TRBJ2-7|.|TRBV11-3|once
TGTGCCAGCAGCTTAGAATACTACGAGCAGTACTTC
CASSLEYYEQYF
>TRBJ2-3|.|TRBV21-1|.
TGTGCCAGCAGGCCAAAACGGGACAGGGTCACAGATACGCAGTATTTT
CASRPKRDRVTDTQYF
>TRBJ1-3|.|TRBV9|once
TGTGCCAGCAGCGTAGCTATACAGGATACGAACACCATATATTTT
CASSVAIQDTNTIYF
>TRBJ2-7|TRBD2|TRBV5-1|.
TGCGCCAGCAGCTCCGGGACTAGCGAGTACGAGCAGTACTTC
CASSSGTSEYEQYF
>TRBJ2-3|TRBD2|TRBV6-1|.
TGTGCCAGCAGTGCGGTAGCGGGAGCACCAGGCACAGATACGCAGTATTTT
CASSAVAGAPGTDTQYF
>TRBJ2-5|.|TRBV11-3|.
TGTGCCAGCAGCTTAGGGGCCCAGTACTTC
CASSLGAQYF